This TCR beta chain was obtained from a study of T-cell memory formation after mild COVID-19. Study context: TCR clusters largely stayed donor specific.

This CDR3 comprises 13 residues. Trimming removed 6 bases at V and 8 bases at J, with 11 bases between. TCRdb ran MiXCR on the 5' RACE reads and lists one entry per CDR3 protein. The sample records about 290,000 distinct CDR3 sequences, around 15% being singletons. Many counts were recorded for this clonotype. The material sequenced was PBMCs or a T cell subset sorted from them (not recorded which). The V and J genes are TRBV12-3 or TRBV12-4 and TRBJ1-6; D is undetermined. The sequence was collected from a man in his late teens or twenties who had mild COVID-19 (a few samples of this study predate the infection). Cell type and time point are not known. CDR3 coding DNA: TGTGCCAGCAGCCCCCAAAGGGATTCACCCCTCCACTTT. Its protein product is CASSPQRDSPLHF.